The 6 T cell receptor beta chains given below trace back to one sample, sequenced in a study of CD8+ T cells in alopecia areata. Indicated treatment: oral pan-JAK inhibitor, 5-10 mg twice daily. In each case, RNA was isolated and then reverse transcribed into cDNA as the sequencing template. Produced via immunoSEQ multiplex PCR; TCRdb's table is partial and in-frame only. The table shows nearly 200,000 clones, with roughly 64% occurring only once. Sample: CD4+ T cells sorted from blood, taken at week 24, from a patient treated with tofacitinib. The receptors originated from a human donor with alopecia areata.

The sample holds a few counts of this clone. The chain carries TRBV20-1 and TRBJ2-7; a possible D gene is TRBD1 (6 bases). Germline V gene lookup returns CDR1 DFQATT and CDR2 SNEGSKA (reference sequence). V lost 5 bases and J lost 11, with 16 bases in between. The CDR3 length is 11 residues. The CDR3 protein is CSAHGQPWEYF. CDR3 DNA sequence: TGCAGTGCTCACGGACAGCCCTGGGAGTACTTC.

The rearrangement uses TRBV25-1 and TRBJ2-7; TRBD2 is a possible D gene (5 bases). Between the trimmed V and J ends, which lost 4 bases and 5 bases, there was a span of 15 bases. There are 14 residues in the CDR3. CDR1 is MGHDK, CDR2 SYGVNS, per germline. Here the CDR3 reads CASSAPPGIHEQYF. The CDR3 bases are TGTGCCAGCAGTGCCCCCCCCGGGATACACGAGCAGTACTTC.

The J gene is TRBJ2-7, the V gene TRBV7-2, with D tentatively TRBD1 or TRBD2 (5 bases each). In germline, CDR1 is SGHTA, CDR2 FQGNSA. The CDR3 is 14 residues long. V was pared by 5 bases and J by 0 bases, with 11 bases between. The DNA for the CDR3 is TGTGCCAGCAGCCTGGGACGGATCTCCTACGAGCAGTACTTC. It translates to CASSLGRISYEQYF.

A remark on this clone: The same CDR3 can be traced to other DNA sequences in this sample. This rearrangement joins TRBV4-3 to TRBJ1-5, with no clear D. This CDR3 is built from 13 residues. V was shortened by 0 bases and J by 2 bases, with 2 bases between the two germline ends. Germline CDR1 is LGHNA and CDR2 is YSLEER. CDR3 protein: CASSQDGNQPQHF. CDR3 bases: TGCGCCAGCAGCCAAGATGGCAATCAGCCCCAGCATTTT.

The rearrangement joins TRBV4-1 to TRBJ2-5; D is undetermined. The V end was cut by 1 base, the J end by 5 bases, with 17 bases between. Germline V gene sequence: CDR1 MGHRA, CDR2 YSYEKL. The CDR3 runs 16 residues. The CDR3 nucleotides are TGCGCCAGCAGCCAAGGACGGCTAGTATGGTCGGAGACCCAGTACTTC. Amino acid sequence: CASSQGRLVWSETQYF.

CDR3: CASSYLSDTQYF. The CDR3 DNA reads TGTGCCAGCAGTTACTTATCAGATACGCAGTATTTT. The gene calls are TRBV6-6 and TRBJ2-3; D unresolved. V gave up 1 base and J gave up 4 bases, with 3 bases separating them. This CDR3 has 12 amino acids. Germline loops: CDR1 MNHNY, CDR2 SVGAGI (reference sequence).